This T cell receptor beta chain is drawn from a study of blood T cell repertoires in COVID-19. The table lists this clone with a count of one. Original processing notes: Using reference gene primer amplification, nucleated cell counts were estimated. Clones were sequenced by immunoSEQ multiplex PCR, and TCRdb holds only the in-frame ones, with some missing. That table supplies the V and J calls and clone size; D and trimming were determined from the DNA. The sample shows just over 200,000 clones, over 60% of them seen only once. There are 15 residues in the CDR3. Per germline, CDR1 MDHEN and CDR2 SYDVKM. V lost 5 bases and J 7 bases, leaving 17 bases between the germline ends.

The gene calls are TRBV28 and TRBJ1-4; no clear D. The source material was peripheral blood. The sequence was obtained from a woman between 65 and 79 years old with acute or convalescent COVID-19. The CDR3 reads CASSPVGVKGEKLFF. The CDR3 nucleotides are TGTGCCAGCAGTCCCGTGGGAGTGAAGGGTGAAAAACTGTTTTTT.